The 27 T cell receptor beta chains below come from one sample, sequenced in a study of shared clonotypes between healthy human individuals. Sequenced by immunoSEQ multiplex PCR; TCRdb stores in-frame clones only, minus some. The table shows 2 million to 2.5 million clones, with approximately 95% occurring only once. Material: naive CD4+ T cells sorted from blood. Subset described: CD45RA+ positively selected. The receptors were gathered from a man younger than 35 in good health.

With respect to this clone: Relative to the germline gene, one junction end is altered; a read error may explain this. The chain combines TRBV27 with TRBJ2-4; D call uncertain. The length of the CDR3 is 10 residues. Germline V gives CDR1 MNHEY, CDR2 SMNVEV (reference sequence). The DNA of the CDR3 is TGTGCCAGCAGTTATGCCTTAACGGACTTC. It yields the protein CASSYALTDF.

This clone was observed a few times. This chain uses TRBV19 with TRBJ1-6, with D maybe TRBD1 (6 bases). With 7 bases removed from V and 5 bases from J, the gap between germline ends came to 12 bases. This CDR3 has 14 amino acids. CDR1 and CDR2 from the germline V gene are LNHDA and SQIVND (reference sequence). The CDR3 DNA is TGTGCCAGTACCGCGGACAGAGATAATTCACCCCTCCACTTT. It codes for CASTADRDNSPLHF.

The chain has TRBV11-2 and TRBJ2-7; 7 bases fit TRBD2. The germline gives CDR1 SGHAT, CDR2 FQNNGV. J lost 3 bases, V lost 5 bases, and 4 bases had no gene match. The CDR3 consists of 13 residues. CDR3 residues: CASSRTSDYEQYF. DNA of the CDR3: TGTGCCAGCAGCCGCACTAGCGACTACGAGCAGTACTTC. Full variable domain (outside the CDR3, taken from reference TRBV11-2 and TRBJ2-7): EAGVAQSPRYKIIEKRQSVAFWCNPISGHATLYWYQQILGQGPKLLIQFQNNGVVDDSQLPKDRFSAERLKGVDSTLKIQPAKLEDSAVYLCASSRTSDYEQYFGPGTRLTVT.

The chain has TRBV29-1 and TRBJ2-5; perhaps TRBD2 as D (6 bases). Germline CDR1 SQVTM, CDR2 ANQGSEA. The V end was cut by 4 bases, the J end by 2 bases, with 14 bases between. This CDR3 is built from 14 residues. Here the CDR3 DNA reads TGCAGCGTTGGAGGCCGGCTAGCGCAAGAGACCCAGTACTTC. This codes for CSVGGRLAQETQYF.

J is TRBJ2-1 and V is TRBV7-8, with 13 nucleotides matching TRBD2. Germline CDR1 SGHVS, CDR2 FQNEAQ. This CDR3 spans 14 amino acids. The junction had 4 bases not matched to a gene; V was cut back by 8 bases and J by 6 bases. For the CDR3, the DNA is TGTGCCAGCTGTCGACTAGCGGGAGGCAATGAGCAGTTCTTC. Its protein is CASCRLAGGNEQFF.

The chain employs TRBV7-2 and TRBJ2-7, with 7 positions matching TRBD1. This CDR3 spans 14 amino acids. CDR1 is SGHTA, CDR2 FQGNSA, per germline. V shed 4 bases and J 2 bases; nucleotides not matched to a gene: 5. Here the CDR3 reads CASSSHRGAYEQYF. DNA of the CDR3: TGTGCCAGCAGCTCTCACAGGGGAGCCTACGAGCAGTACTTC.

The chain employs TRBV7-8 and TRBJ2-7; 9 bases map to TRBD2. The V gene end was trimmed by 4 bases and the J gene end by 2 bases; junction bases not matched to a gene: 6. In germline, CDR1 is SGHVS, CDR2 FQNEAQ. CDR3 size: 15 residues. CDR3 sequence: CASSYSGSPTYEQYF. The CDR3 nucleotides are TGTGCCAGCAGCTATAGCGGGAGCCCGACCTACGAGCAGTACTTC.

For the CDR3, the DNA is TGTGCCATCAGTGAGTCCGGTGAGGGCCAGCCCCAGCATTTT. This codes for CAISESGEGQPQHF. The chain carries TRBV10-3 and TRBJ1-5; D is ambiguous. The CDR3 runs 14 residues. The V end was cut by 0 bases, the J end by 7 bases, with 10 bases between. Germline assignment: CDR1 ENHRY and CDR2 SYGVKD.

In the case of this clone: The identical CDR3 is also encoded by other nucleotide sequences in the sample. V gene TRBV4-1 combines with J gene TRBJ2-7; TRBD2 aligns across 9 bases. CDR1 is MGHRA and CDR2 is YSYEKL in the germline V gene. CDR3 size: 14 residues. V gave up 2 bases and J gave up 3 bases; unmatched junction bases: 2. In DNA form, the CDR3 reads TGCGCCAGCAGCCAACCAGCGGGGGGCTACGAGCAGTACTTC. It encodes CASSQPAGGYEQYF.

To note about this clone: This sample also contains other DNA sequences that code for the same CDR3. The chain has TRBV7-2 and TRBJ1-3; tentatively, D is TRBD1 (6 bases). There are 14 residues in the CDR3. Trimming left V 4 bases short and J 3 bases short, with 10 bases between. Germline loops: CDR1 SGHTA, CDR2 FQGNSA. CDR3 sequence (DNA): TGTGCCAGCAGCTCACAGGGTCGTGGAAACACCATATATTTT. Its translation is CASSSQGRGNTIYF.

As concerns this clone: The same CDR3 arises from other DNA sequences in this sample as well. V usage is TRBV18 and J usage is TRBJ2-2; either TRBD1 or TRBD2 may fit D (5 bases each). Germline-derived CDR1 and CDR2 are KGHSH and LQKENI. Between the trimmed V and J ends, which lost 4 bases and 0 bases, there was a span of 9 bases. CDR3 length equals 15 residues. The CDR3 DNA sequence: TGTGCCAGCTCACACGGGACGGCGAACACCGGGGAGCTGTTTTTT. Residues: CASSHGTANTGELFF.

As regards this clone: Other DNA sequences from this sample encode an identical CDR3 as well. V is TRBV7-2 and J is TRBJ2-5; TRBD2 might be the D (6 bases). CDR3 length equals 15 residues. Germline loops: CDR1 SGHTA, CDR2 FQGNSA. With 0 bases removed from V and 1 base from J, the gap between germline ends came to 9 bases. This CDR3 is CASSLAGRGQETQYF. Here the CDR3 DNA reads TGTGCCAGCAGCTTAGCTGGGCGGGGCCAAGAGACCCAGTACTTC.

The V call is TRBV2, the J call TRBJ1-2; unclear D gene. The length of the CDR3 is 12 residues. The germline V gene has CDR1 SNHLY and CDR2 FYNNEI. V was shortened by 6 bases and J by 8 bases, with 13 bases between the two germline ends. For the CDR3, the DNA is TGTGCCAGCAGCCCCCAGGCGAGGGGCTACACCTTC. Encoded protein: CASSPQARGYTF.

The chain uses TRBV10-2 and TRBJ2-5; perhaps TRBD2 as D (6 bases). The CDR3 sequence is 15 residues long. Trimming pared 6 bases from V and 2 bases from J, leaving 16 bases between. Germline CDR1 reads WSHSY; CDR2 reads SAAADI. The CDR3 DNA is TGCGCCAGCAGCGGGGGTGGGGTTCGGCAAGAGACCCAGTACTTC. Amino acids: CASSGGGVRQETQYF.

The CDR3: CASRGGGTNYGYTF. The CDR3 DNA sequence: TGTGCCAGCAGGGGAGGGGGCACTAACTATGGCTACACCTTC. This chain links TRBV28 with TRBJ1-2; 7 bases map to TRBD1. CDR3 length equals 14 residues. V lost 6 bases and J lost 0; bases outside the gene matches: 4. Germline V lookup: CDR1 MDHEN, CDR2 SYDVKM.

The chain has TRBV7-2 and TRBJ2-5; 12 bases match TRBD2. This CDR3 spans 14 amino acids. The germline CDR1 and CDR2 sequences are SGHTA and FQGNSA. With V trimmed by 7 bases and J by 4 bases, 4 bases remained unmatched. The CDR3 DNA is TGTGCCAGCACGACTAGCGGGGGTTCAGAGACCCAGTACTTC. Translating gives CASTTSGGSETQYF. Supplemented by reference TRBV7-2 and TRBJ2-5, the full variable domain reads GAGVSQSPSNKVTEKGKDVELRCDPISGHTALYWYRQSLGQGLEFLIYFQGNSAPDKSGLPSDRFSAERTGGSVSTLTIQRTQQEDSAVYLCASTTSGGSETQYFGPGTRLLVL.

In its sample, this clone was seen a few times. A junction boundary mismatches the germline segment, possibly from a read error. The J gene is TRBJ1-5, the V gene TRBV7-7; unclear D gene. Germline loops: CDR1 SSHAT, CDR2 FNYEAQ (reference sequence). The CDR3 totals 13 residues. The chain's CDR3 is CASSLGVGQPQHF. The DNA of the CDR3 is TGTGCTAGCAGCCTGGGTGTAGGGCAGCCCCAGCATTTT.

Comment on this clone: The sample carries other DNA sequences with the same CDR3. This chain joins TRBV29-1 and TRBJ1-1; no definite D call. The V gene lost 3 bases and the J gene lost 0 bases, with 2 bases spanning the gap. In germline, CDR1 is SQVTM, CDR2 ANQGSEA. CDR3 length: 11 residues. CDR3 amino acids: CSVDVNTEAFF. The CDR3 coding sequence is TGCAGCGTTGACGTGAACACTGAAGCTTTCTTT.

The chain uses TRBV10-2 and TRBJ2-7; 8 nucleotides align to TRBD1. J lost 9 bases, V lost 0 bases, and 7 bases had no gene match. Germline CDR1 and CDR2: WSHSY and SAAADI. CDR3 length: 14 residues. The CDR3 bases are TGCGCCAGCAGTGAGTCGAAAGGACAGGGTGCGCAGTACTTC. Translating it yields CASSESKGQGAQYF.

V gene TRBV10-3 combines with J gene TRBJ2-7; D is possibly TRBD1 (5 bases). V lost 8 bases, J lost 4 bases, and 15 bases lay in between. The CDR3 contains 13 residues. Germline V lookup: CDR1 ENHRY, CDR2 SYGVKD. For the CDR3, the DNA is TGTGCCATCTATCGTGGACAAGGGTACGAGCAGTACTTC. Translation gives CAIYRGQGYEQYF.

CDR3 nucleotides: TGCGCCAGCAGCTTGGTCCCTAGCGGGGGCCAAGAGACCCAGTACTTC. Translated: CASSLVPSGGQETQYF. The chain combines TRBV5-1 with TRBJ2-5; 10 bases map to TRBD2. The CDR3 spans 16 residues. Trimming cost V 0 bases and J 1 base; bases outside gene matches: 3. The V gene's germline CDR1 is SGHRS and CDR2 YFSETQ.

Comment on this clone: In the same sample, other DNA sequences code for this CDR3. The V gene is TRBV7-9, the J gene TRBJ2-7, with D maybe TRBD2 (5 bases). Germline loops: CDR1 SEHNR, CDR2 FQNEAQ (reference sequence). The CDR3 has 12 amino acids. V was cut by 5 bases and J by 3 bases, with 8 bases left in between. The CDR3 reads CASSLTSYEQYF. CDR3 DNA: TGTGCCAGCAGCCTCACTAGCTACGAGCAGTACTTC.

This clone came up once. V usage is TRBV5-8 and J usage is TRBJ1-2, with D perhaps matching TRBD1 (5 bases). The CDR3 consists of 13 residues. V was clipped by 5 bases and J by 6 bases, with 14 bases between them. Germline assignment: CDR1 SGHTS and CDR2 YDEGEE. The CDR3 DNA reads as TGTGCCAGCAGTCCGGAAGGGGCCCATGGCTACACCTTC. This gives the protein CASSPEGAHGYTF.

For the CDR3, the DNA is TGCGCCAGCAGCTCGACAGTTTCAACCTACGAGCAGTACTTC. It is translated as CASSSTVSTYEQYF. J is TRBJ2-7 and V is TRBV5-1, with D possibly being TRBD1 (5 bases). V was clipped by 3 bases and J by 2 bases, with 12 bases between them. Germline V lookup: CDR1 SGHRS, CDR2 YFSETQ. This CDR3 has 14 amino acids.

The chain has TRBV5-1 and TRBJ1-1; TRBD1 matches 8 bases. Germline V gene lookup returns CDR1 SGHRS and CDR2 YFSETQ. V lost 4 bases to trimming and J lost 5 bases; unmatched junction nucleotides: 10. This CDR3 is 15 amino acids long. CDR3 protein: CASSTADRGGTEAFF. CDR3 in DNA: TGCGCCAGCAGCACGGCAGACAGGGGAGGGACTGAAGCTTTCTTT.

This sequence joins TRBV23-1 and TRBJ2-2; D call uncertain. TRBV23-1 carries the ORF label, with uncertain function. The CDR3 loop spans 17 amino acids. Trimming pared 2 bases from V and 0 bases from J, leaving 13 bases between. This CDR3 reads CASSQIPKGANTGELFF. CDR3 bases: TGCGCCAGCAGTCAAATCCCGAAGGGCGCGAACACCGGGGAGCTGTTTTTT.

The chain uses TRBV30 and TRBJ1-6, with D possibly matching TRBD1 (5 bases). V was shortened by 2 bases and J by 5 bases, with 10 bases between the two germline ends. The CDR3 is 14 residues long. Germline CDR1 reads GTSNPN; CDR2 reads SVGIG (reference sequence). In nucleotides, the CDR3 is TGTGCCTGGAGTTCCGGGACTAATAATTCACCCCTCCACTTT. Translated: CAWSSGTNNSPLHF.